This T cell receptor (beta chain) was observed in a study of T cell responses to AZD1222 COVID-19 vaccine. About the research overall: It was second doses at about 4 or about 12 weeks that were pooled. Study-wide results and limits: Unmutated variant regions are reportedly targeted by nearly half of spike-specific TCRs. Across the whole spike, CD4 TCRs peaked at regions 160-218 and 743-854.

Clones were sequenced by immunoSEQ multiplex PCR, and TCRdb holds only the in-frame ones, with some missing. The sample includes under 130,000 clones, 88% of them seen just once. Concerning this clone itself: Its target is unknown.

The CDR3 has 14 residues. Trimming took off 5 bases at V and 4 bases at J, with 14 bases between the two ends. Germline loops: CDR1 LGHDT, CDR2 YNNKEL (reference sequence). The gene calls are TRBV3-1 (or the pseudogene TRBV3-2) and TRBJ1-1, with D unresolved. The sequencing here drew on peripheral blood, taken on day 0 of AZD1222 vaccination. This TCR was sampled from an adult in good health. The CDR3 loop is CASSRDALGTEAFF. The CDR3 DNA reads TGTGCCAGCAGCAGGGATGCCCTTGGCACTGAAGCTTTCTTT.